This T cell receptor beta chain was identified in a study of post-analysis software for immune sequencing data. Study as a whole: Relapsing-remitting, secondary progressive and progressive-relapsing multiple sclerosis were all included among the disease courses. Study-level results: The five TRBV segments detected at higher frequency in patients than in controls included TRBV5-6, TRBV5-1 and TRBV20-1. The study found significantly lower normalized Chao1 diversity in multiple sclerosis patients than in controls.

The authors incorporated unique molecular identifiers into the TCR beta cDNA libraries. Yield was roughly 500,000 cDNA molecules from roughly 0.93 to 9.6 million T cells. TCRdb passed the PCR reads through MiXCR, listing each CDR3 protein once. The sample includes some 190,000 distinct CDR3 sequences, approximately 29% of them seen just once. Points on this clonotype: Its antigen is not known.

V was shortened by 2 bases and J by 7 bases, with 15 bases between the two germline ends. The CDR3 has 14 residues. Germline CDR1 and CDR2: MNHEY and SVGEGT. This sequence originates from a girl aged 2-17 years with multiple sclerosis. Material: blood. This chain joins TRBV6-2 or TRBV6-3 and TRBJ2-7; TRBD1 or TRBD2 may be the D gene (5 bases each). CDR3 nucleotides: TGTGCCAGCAGTTACCCTCCCTCCTGGGGGGAGCAGTACTTC. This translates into CASSYPPSWGEQYF.